These T cell receptor beta chains were read from a single sample in a study of cytomegalovirus exposure and HLA in healthy donors. This table comes from immunoSEQ multiplex PCR, and its TCRdb copy is limited to in-frame clones, with some not included. The table shows fewer than 200,000 clones, with approximately 89% occurring only once. Sample: PBMCs. The receptor source for this set is a man between 18 and 29 years old in good health and CMV-seropositive. CDR3s include the opening cysteine and the closing phenylalanine or tryptophan. A D gene is named only where the DNA matches it firmly. Only part of the rows carry a size: once, few, many, or a class if the clone is expanded.

.	.	TRBV18	TRBJ2-5	TGTGCCAGCTCCCTCGGGGAAGGGGAGACCCAGTACTTC	CASSLGEGETQYF
TRBD1	.	TRBV19	TRBJ2-7	TGTGCCAGTAGTGTACAGGGGATGGTTGACGAGCAGTACTTC	CASSVQGMVDEQYF
.	.	TRBV5-1	TRBJ2-1	TGCGCCAGCACCCCAGGAAGCTCCTACAATGAGCAGTTCTTC	CASTPGSSYNEQFF
.	.	TRBV4-3	TRBJ2-7	TGCGCCAGCACCCCCGAGGCGGGACCTGGCTGGGGCGAGCAGTACTTC	CASTPEAGPGWGEQYF
TRBD1	.	TRBV9	TRBJ2-7	TGTGCCAGCAGCGTAGATGGGACAGTCGAGCAGTACTTC	CASSVDGTVEQYF
.	.	TRBV7-6	TRBJ2-7	TGTGCCAGCAGCTCGGACTCGTCCTACGAGCAGTACTTC	CASSSDSSYEQYF
TRBD1	.	TRBV6-5	TRBJ2-7	TGTGCCAGCAGGGAAACAGGGGGCAACGAGCAGTACTTC	CASRETGGNEQYF
TRBD2	.	TRBV11-2	TRBJ2-5	TGTGCCAGCAGCCCTAGCGGGAGGGGGACCCAGTACTTC	CASSPSGRGTQYF
TRBD1	.	TRBV2	TRBJ1-1	TGTGCCAGCAGCCAACGGACAGGGGGCACTGAAGCTTTCTTT	CASSQRTGGTEAFF
.	.	TRBV14	TRBJ1-6	TGTGCCAGCCAAGAGGGAGGTTCACCCCTCCACTTT	CASQEGGSPLHF
.	.	TRBV7-3	TRBJ1-1	TGTGCCAGCAGCTTAATCGGGATCCCCGGGACTGAAGCTTTCTTT	CASSLIGIPGTEAFF
TRBD1	few	TRBV6-5	TRBJ2-3	TGTGCCAGCAGTTACAGACAGGGCAACACAGATACGCAGTATTTT	CASSYRQGNTDTQYF
.	.	TRBV7-2	TRBJ1-2	TGTGCCAGCAGCTTAGAGACCCAGAGGGCGCGGGGCTACACCTTC	CASSLETQRARGYTF
TRBD1	.	TRBV5-1	TRBJ2-7	TGCGCCAGCAGGGGACAGACCTACGAGCAGTACTTC	CASRGQTYEQYF
TRBD1	few	TRBV11-1	TRBJ2-7	TGTGCCAGCAGCTTAGGGACAGGATACTCCTACGAGCAGTACTTC	CASSLGTGYSYEQYF
.	few	TRBV7-2	TRBJ2-7	TGTGCCAGCAGCTTCCTATACGAGCAGTACTTC	CASSFLYEQYF
.	.	TRBV6-4	TRBJ2-3	TGTGCCAGCAGCACGGGGATTTCTAGCACAGATACGCAGTATTTT	CASSTGISSTDTQYF
TRBD2	.	TRBV5-1	TRBJ2-1	TGCGCCAGCAGGGGACTAGTTGGCAATGAGCAGTTCTTC	CASRGLVGNEQFF
TRBD2	.	TRBV27	TRBJ2-5	TGTGCCAGCAGTGCTAGACTAGCGGGGTATGAGACCCAGTACTTC	CASSARLAGYETQYF
TRBD1	.	TRBV4-2	TRBJ2-6	TGTGCCAGCAGCTGGGACAGCTCCTCTGGGGCCAACGTCCTGACTTTC	CASSWDSSSGANVLTF
TRBD1	.	TRBV15	TRBJ2-7	TGTGCCACCAGCAGGGACAGGGGGGTCTACGAGCAGTACTTC	CATSRDRGVYEQYF
TRBD2	.	TRBV5-1	TRBJ2-7	TGCGCCAGCAGCTTGAGGCCAGCGGGAGATTATCCCTACGAGCAGTACTTC	CASSLRPAGDYPYEQYF
.	.	TRBV7-8	TRBJ1-4	TGTGCCAGCAGCTCTCAGGGTAGGGCTAATGAAAAACTGTTTTTT	CASSSQGRANEKLFF
TRBD1	.	TRBV6-1	TRBJ1-2	TGTGCCAGCAGTGCTACCGGGACAGGGCAGGAAGGTGGCTACACCTTC	CASSATGTGQEGGYTF